This T cell receptor (beta chain) was captured by sequencing in a study of blood T cell repertoires in COVID-19. Turning to the study itself: COVID-19 samples from acute and convalescent phases originated in the United States, Italy and Spain. PBMCs, B-cell-depleted T cells, or T cells provided the cDNA or gDNA that made up the material.

The CDR3 is 13 residues long. The V and J ends lost 7 bases and 4 bases respectively, with 15 bases between them. Germline CDR1 GTSNPN, CDR2 SVGIG (reference sequence). Original processing methods: Cell counts per sample came from amplifying reference gene primers. Method: immunoSEQ multiplex PCR; TCRdb's copy keeps in-frame clones and lacks some. The D gene and trimming were derived from the DNA, and the V and J assignments and clone size from that table. The sample carries under 85,000 clones, 75% to 90% recorded once. The chain recombines TRBV30 with TRBJ2-3; D gene unclear. The sequenced sample consisted of peripheral blood. This receptor was identified in a man aged 55 to 70 with active or convalescent COVID-19. CDR3 in DNA: TGTGCCTCCGCTGCCTCTAATCCAGATACGCAGTATTTT. It yields the protein CASAASNPDTQYF. Filled out from reference TRBV30 and TRBJ2-3, the complete variable domain reads SQTIHQWPATLVQPVGSPLSLECTVEGTSNPNLYWYRQAAGRGLQLLFYSVGIGQISSEVPQNLSASRPQDRQFILSSKKLLLSDSGFYLCASAASNPDTQYFGPGTRLTVL.